The source of this TCR beta chain is a study of Graves' ophthalmopathy and Graves' hyperthyroidism. Study background: There was a collection of peripheral blood at initial diagnosis, before any treatment.

Concerning this clonotype itself: What it recognizes is unknown.

The CDR3 length is 23 residues. From germline, CDR1 is SGHVS and CDR2 FNYEAQ. With 5 bases clipped from V and 4 bases from J, the junction kept 32 bases outside the gene matches. Active ophthalmopathy (CAS at least 3, NOSPECS at least 4), lasting under 3 months. The study, taken as a whole, reports: Most thyroid-expanded clonotypes exceeding 0.001 frequency were also found in blood. The model forecast ophthalmopathy progression, reaching roughly 70% sensitivity and around 73% specificity.

Amplification targeted the TCR beta CDR3 regions, with RNA transcripts as the source material. HTBI-primed RT-PCR formed the first round, and a multiplex PCR formed the second. TCRdb used MiXCR to reprocess the multiplex PCR reads, holding one entry per CDR3 protein. The sample records about 700,000 distinct CDR3 sequences, about two fifths being singletons. V gene TRBV7-6 combines with J gene TRBJ2-5; 9 nucleotides agree with TRBD2. Sequenced: peripheral blood. This TCR derives from an adult man with Graves' ophthalmopathy. CDR3: CASSAAWIGVVTSGVSPRETQYF. The DNA of the CDR3 is TGTGCCAGCAGCGCCGCTTGGATAGGCGTTGTGACTAGCGGAGTATCCCCCCGAGAGACCCAGTACTTC.